These 21 T cell receptor beta chains share one sample of origin, sequenced in a study of cytomegalovirus exposure and HLA in healthy donors. Generated by immunoSEQ multiplex PCR, the TCRdb table keeps only in-frame clones and is missing some. The sample has about 160,000 clones, 84% seen once. What was sequenced was PBMCs. The source is a man aged 25-45 years in good health and CMV-seropositive.

This clone appeared a single time. The chain is built from TRBV15 and TRBJ2-1; 7 bases are shared with TRBD2. Germline trimming cut 5 bases from V and 10 bases from J; bases unmatched to any gene: 14. CDR1 and CDR2 from the germline V gene are LNHNV and YYDKDF (reference sequence). The CDR3 extends over 15 amino acids. CDR3 residues: CATSRRLAGVVEQFF. The CDR3 DNA follows: TGTGCCACCAGCCGAAGGTTGGCGGGAGTCGTGGAGCAGTTCTTC.

The V and J genes are TRBV29-1 and TRBJ2-1, with D tentatively TRBD2 (6 bases). Trimming removed 4 bases at V and 1 base at J, with 11 bases between. This CDR3 has 14 amino acids. Germline V gives CDR1 SQVTM, CDR2 ANQGSEA. CDR3 region: CSVGRGASYNEQFF. CDR3 DNA sequence: TGCAGCGTTGGGAGGGGTGCTTCCTACAATGAGCAGTTCTTC.

This clone was picked up one time. V and J are TRBV6-5 and TRBJ1-2, with a tentative D call TRBD1 (5 bases). The CDR3 has 13 amino acids. V lost 6 bases, J lost 7 bases, and 15 bases lay in between. Germline-derived CDR1 and CDR2 are MNHEY and SVGAGI. CDR3 DNA sequence: TGTGCCAGCAGAGGGGACGGGGGTTCTGGCTACACCTTC. This sequence encodes CASRGDGGSGYTF.

The J gene is TRBJ2-5, the V gene TRBV6-5; 10 positions match TRBD2. The germline gives CDR1 MNHEY, CDR2 SVGAGI. V dropped 6 bases and J dropped 5; count of bases not matched to a gene: 6. The length of the CDR3 is 14 residues. CDR3 bases: TGTGCCAGCAGGCGAGCGGGGGGGCGGGAGACCCAGTACTTC. Amino acids: CASRRAGGRETQYF.

This clone occurred once. The rearrangement joins TRBV5-5 to TRBJ1-2, with a possible D match to TRBD1 (6 bases). CDR3 size: 16 residues. V lost 0 bases, J lost 1 base, and 13 bases lay in between. Germline CDR1 reads SGHKS; CDR2 reads YYEKEE (reference sequence). The CDR3 nucleotides are TGTGCCAGCAGCTTGGCGGCAGGGGACCGTAACTATGGCTACACCTTC. Protein product: CASSLAAGDRNYGYTF.

This chain uses TRBV6-5 with TRBJ1-5, with D possibly being TRBD1 (6 bases). The germline CDR1 and CDR2 sequences are MNHEY and SVGAGI. The V end was cut by 0 bases, the J end by 7 bases, with 13 bases between. This CDR3 is built from 15 residues. For the CDR3, the DNA is TGTGCCAGCAGTTACTCGGGTAGGGGGGGACAGCCCCAGCATTTT. Translated, it gives CASSYSGRGGQPQHF.

V usage is TRBV6-1 and J usage is TRBJ1-5; 8 bases map to TRBD1. Germline V gene lookup returns CDR1 MNHNS and CDR2 SASEGT. V lost 6 bases to trimming and J lost 9 bases; unmatched junction nucleotides: 13. The CDR3 is 15 amino acids. The CDR3 protein is CASSLNLRTGGPQHF. The CDR3 bases are TGTGCCAGCAGCCTGAATCTCCGAACAGGGGGGCCCCAGCATTTT.

V usage is TRBV7-2 and J usage is TRBJ2-7, with unresolved D. This CDR3 is built from 13 residues. Germline V gene lookup returns CDR1 SGHTA and CDR2 FQGNSA. Trimming pared 5 bases from V and 3 bases from J, leaving 11 bases between. CDR3 DNA sequence: TGTGCCAGCAGCCTAGACACTAACTACGAGCAGTACTTC. Its protein product is CASSLDTNYEQYF.

The chain uses TRBV7-9 and TRBJ2-5; TRBD1 aligns across 7 bases. CDR3 size: 16 residues. J gave up 4 bases and V 3 bases, and 11 bases lay outside the gene matches. CDR1 is SEHNR, CDR2 FQNEAQ, per germline (reference sequence). This chain's CDR3 is CASSFRQGERIETQYF. CDR3 coding DNA: TGTGCCAGCAGCTTCCGACAGGGAGAGCGAATAGAGACCCAGTACTTC.

The V and J genes are TRBV5-4 and TRBJ2-7; D is possibly TRBD1 (6 bases). Between the trimmed V and J ends, which lost 3 bases and 2 bases, there was a span of 12 bases. This CDR3 is 14 amino acids long. Germline CDR1 and CDR2: SGHNT and YYREEE (reference sequence). In nucleotides, the CDR3 is TGTGCCAGCAGCTCGCCGGGACACCCCTACGAGCAGTACTTC. Translating it yields CASSSPGHPYEQYF.

This clone was observed a few times. The chain employs TRBV9 and TRBJ1-1; 7 nucleotides agree with TRBD1. The CDR3 is 15 amino acids. The J segment lost 10 bases and the V segment lost 3 bases, leaving 15 bases of the junction unmatched. Germline assignment: CDR1 SGDLS and CDR2 YYNGEE. In nucleotides, the CDR3 is TGTGCCAGCAGCGCAACCCCAACAGGGGTTTGGGGAGCTTTCTTT. Translating gives CASSATPTGVWGAFF. Based on the CDR3 plus reference TRBV9 and TRBJ1-1, the full variable domain is DSGVTQTPKHLITATGQRVTLRCSPRSGDLSVYWYQQSLDQGLQFLIQYYNGEERAKGNILERFSAQQFPDLHSELNLSSLELGDSALYFCASSATPTGVWGAFFGQGTRLTVV.

This chain uses TRBV6-1 with TRBJ2-7; 9 bases fit TRBD2. Germline V gives CDR1 MNHNS, CDR2 SASEGT. V lost 6 bases, J lost 4 bases, and 7 bases stayed unmatched. The CDR3 consists of 14 residues. CDR3 in DNA: TGTGCCAGCAGCCTTGGCACTAGCGGGTACGAGCAGTACTTC. The encoded protein is CASSLGTSGYEQYF.

The genes are TRBV2 and TRBJ1-1, with D possibly TRBD1 on 5 matching bases. Trimming cost V 3 bases and J 3 bases, with 8 bases left between them. This CDR3 contains 13 residues. Germline loops: CDR1 SNHLY, CDR2 FYNNEI. CDR3 nucleotides: TGTGCCAGCAGTGAGGGGGGGGACACTGAAGCTTTCTTT. Translated: CASSEGGDTEAFF. Drawing the rest from reference TRBV2 and TRBJ1-1, the complete variable domain is EPEVTQTPSHQVTQMGQEVILRCVPISNHLYFYWYRQILGQKVEFLVSFYNNEISEKSEIFDDQFSVERPDGSNFTLKIRSTKLEDSAMYFCASSEGGDTEAFFGQGTRLTVV.

The chain couples TRBV28 to TRBJ2-7; 10 nucleotides align to TRBD1. The CDR3 length is 17 residues. The J segment lost 1 base and the V segment lost 2 bases, leaving 8 bases of the junction unmatched. Per germline, CDR1 MDHEN and CDR2 SYDVKM. Written as DNA, the CDR3 is TGTGCCAGCAGTTTAAATTCCGGGACAGGGGAGTCCTACGAGCAGTACTTC. Amino acids: CASSLNSGTGESYEQYF.

The chain links TRBV6-1 to TRBJ2-5; D possibly corresponds to TRBD1 (6 bases). The CDR3 length is 15 residues. V dropped 7 bases and J dropped 1 base, with 16 bases sitting between them. Germline CDR1 MNHNS, CDR2 SASEGT. CDR3 in DNA: TGTGCCAGCATTACCTGGGGGCGGGCCCAAGAGACCCAGTACTTC. It yields the protein CASITWGRAQETQYF.

The chain has TRBV11-2 and TRBJ2-5; 7 bases are a match to TRBD1. J was trimmed by 3 bases and V by 6 bases; bases with no gene match: 7. Germline V gene data show CDR1 as SGHAT and CDR2 as FQNNGV. CDR3 size: 14 residues. CDR3 bases: TGTGCCAGCAGTCCAGGTGGGACAGAAGAGACCCAGTACTTC. Protein product: CASSPGGTEETQYF. Full variable domain (remainder filled in from reference TRBV11-2 and TRBJ2-5): EAGVAQSPRYKIIEKRQSVAFWCNPISGHATLYWYQQILGQGPKLLIQFQNNGVVDDSQLPKDRFSAERLKGVDSTLKIQPAKLEDSAVYLCASSPGGTEETQYFGPGTRLLVL.

The CDR3 spells CASSPGGAGNQPQHF. The CDR3 DNA sequence: TGTGCCAGCAGCCCAGGAGGGGCAGGGAATCAGCCCCAGCATTTT. The rearrangement uses TRBV9 and TRBJ1-5; TRBD1 is a possible D gene (5 bases). The CDR3 has 15 amino acids. The V end was cut by 4 bases, the J end by 4 bases, with 15 bases between. Germline V gene data show CDR1 as SGDLS and CDR2 as YYNGEE.

The gene calls are TRBV30 and TRBJ1-1; D uncertain. V was trimmed by 0 bases and J by 4 bases, leaving 9 bases between them. Germline CDR1 GTSNPN, CDR2 SVGIG (reference sequence). CDR3 size: 13 residues. CDR3 region: CAWSVRRVTEAFF. As DNA, the CDR3 is TGTGCCTGGAGTGTTAGGAGGGTCACTGAAGCTTTCTTT. The full variable domain, with the rest looked up from reference TRBV30 and TRBJ1-1, is SQTIHQWPATLVQPVGSPLSLECTVEGTSNPNLYWYRQAAGRGLQLLFYSVGIGQISSEVPQNLSASRPQDRQFILSSKKLLLSDSGFYLCAWSVRRVTEAFFGQGTRLTVV.

The rearrangement uses TRBV6-6 and TRBJ1-5; D gene ambiguous. The CDR3 extends over 12 amino acids. Germline CDR1 MNHNY, CDR2 SVGAGI (reference sequence). V dropped 6 bases and J dropped 7 bases, with 10 bases sitting between them. The CDR3 nucleotides read TGTGCCAGCAGCCCACCTAGCCAGCCCCAGCATTTT. Its protein is CASSPPSQPQHF.

CDR3 DNA: TGTGCCAGCAGCTTATCACGTGGATTGGGGCCACCGCGAAACACCATATATTTT. This encodes CASSLSRGLGPPRNTIYF. V usage is TRBV11-1 and J usage is TRBJ1-3; maybe TRBD1 (5 bases). V shed 2 bases and J shed 5 bases, with 22 bases lying between them. There are 18 residues in the CDR3. CDR1 and CDR2 from the germline V gene are SGHAT and FQDESV (reference sequence).

The chain joins TRBV4-1 to TRBJ2-5, with 11 nucleotides matching TRBD2. CDR1 is MGHRA, CDR2 YSYEKL, per germline. This CDR3 spans 16 amino acids. Losses at the gene ends were 4 bases for V and 3 bases for J; bases not matched to a gene: 7. The DNA of the CDR3 is TGCGCCAGCAGCCCACTGACTAGCGGGGCGAAAGAGACCCAGTACTTC. This translates into CASSPLTSGAKETQYF.